One and the same sample provided the 8 T cell receptor beta chains below, sequenced in a study of human T cells and chemical hapten exposure. TCRdb used MiXCR to reprocess the RACE reads, holding one entry per CDR3 protein. Among around 300,000 distinct CDR3 sequences listed, approximately 6.3% were seen once. Time point: patch test 1, 2 weeks after DPC sensitization. Treatment in this sample: therapeutic diphenylcyclopropenone sensitization with weekly scalp DPC. The sample consisted of whole blood, taken in connection with sensitization to the hapten diphenylcyclopropenone (DPC). These receptors were collected from a woman between 18 and 29 years old with alopecia areata. Some clones in this sample may be carry-over from other donors' samples.

This chain uses TRBV20-1 with TRBJ1-6, with D tentatively TRBD1 (6 bases). The CDR3 has 14 amino acids. Germline V lookup: CDR1 DFQATT, CDR2 SNEGSKA (reference sequence). V was shortened by 8 bases and J by 5 bases, with 16 bases between the two germline ends. CDR3 protein: CSPKRGADNSPLHF. CDR3 nucleotides: TGCAGTCCTAAACGGGGGGCCGATAATTCACCCCTCCACTTT.

This clonotype was seen more than once but under ten times. V usage is TRBV20-1 and J usage is TRBJ1-3, with D maybe TRBD1 (5 bases). Germline CDR1 reads DFQATT; CDR2 reads SNEGSKA (reference sequence). The CDR3 consists of 13 residues. The V end was cut by 3 bases, the J end by 3 bases, with 9 bases between. The CDR3: CSASHRIGNTIYF. CDR3 nucleotide sequence: TGCAGTGCTAGCCACAGGATTGGAAACACCATATATTTT.

This chain links TRBV6-2 or TRBV6-3 with TRBJ2-4, with 8 bases lining up with TRBD2. V shed 6 bases, J shed 9 bases, and the junction held 16 bases outside the gene matches. The V gene's germline CDR1 is MNHEY and CDR2 SVGEGT. CDR3 length: 16 amino acids. CDR3 DNA: TGTGCCAGCAGCCGACTTACCGGGACTAGTTTGGGCATTCAGTACTTC. Protein product: CASSRLTGTSLGIQYF.

This clonotype was recorded at least ten times. Mismatch with germline at one junction end may stem from a read error. The rearrangement joins TRBV9 to TRBJ2-3, with D perhaps assigned TRBD1 or TRBD2 (6 bases each). This CDR3 is 15 amino acids long. Germline V gene data show CDR1 as SGDLS and CDR2 as YYNGEE. The DNA of the CDR3 is TGTGCCAGCAGCGGAATACAGGGAGGCACAGATGCGCAGTATTTT. It is translated as CASSGIQGGTDAQYF.

This clonotype was seen a few times. The chain carries TRBV5-1 and TRBJ2-1; 7 bases line up with TRBD2. Unmatched junction bases numbered 7, after V lost 1 base and J lost 0 bases. Germline CDR1 reads SGHRS; CDR2 reads YFSETQ. This CDR3 is 17 amino acids long. The CDR3 DNA sequence: TGCGCCAGCAGCTTGCGGAGCGGGGCGAGCTCCTACAATGAGCAGTTCTTC. This gives the protein CASSLRSGASSYNEQFF.

This clonotype was picked up many times. V is TRBV7-9 and J is TRBJ1-2; 8 nucleotides line up with TRBD1. Germline V gene data show CDR1 as SEHNR and CDR2 as FQNEAQ (reference sequence). CDR3 length: 14 residues. The V and J ends lost 0 bases and 12 bases, in that order; junction bases with no gene match: 9. As DNA, the CDR3 is TGTGCCAGCAGCTTAGCGACGGGACAGGCCGGTAACACCTTC. Protein product: CASSLATGQAGNTF.

The rearrangement joins TRBV10-3 to TRBJ1-3; 11 nucleotides line up with TRBD1. V gave up 7 bases and J gave up 2 bases; unmatched junction bases: 1. This CDR3 has 14 amino acids. The germline gives CDR1 ENHRY, CDR2 SYGVKD. The DNA for the CDR3 is TGTGCCATCATGGGACAGGGGGCTGGAAACACCATATATTTT. This encodes CAIMGQGAGNTIYF.

This clonotype showed up many times. The junction differs from germline at one of its ends, possibly a read error. The chain carries TRBV29-1 and TRBJ2-5; D is ambiguous. The CDR3 length is 11 residues. CDR1 and CDR2 (germline): SQVTM, ANQGSEA. CDR3 sequence (DNA): TGCAGCGTTGAAGATCGACAACGGGTCGTATTC. Residues: CSVEDRQRVVF.